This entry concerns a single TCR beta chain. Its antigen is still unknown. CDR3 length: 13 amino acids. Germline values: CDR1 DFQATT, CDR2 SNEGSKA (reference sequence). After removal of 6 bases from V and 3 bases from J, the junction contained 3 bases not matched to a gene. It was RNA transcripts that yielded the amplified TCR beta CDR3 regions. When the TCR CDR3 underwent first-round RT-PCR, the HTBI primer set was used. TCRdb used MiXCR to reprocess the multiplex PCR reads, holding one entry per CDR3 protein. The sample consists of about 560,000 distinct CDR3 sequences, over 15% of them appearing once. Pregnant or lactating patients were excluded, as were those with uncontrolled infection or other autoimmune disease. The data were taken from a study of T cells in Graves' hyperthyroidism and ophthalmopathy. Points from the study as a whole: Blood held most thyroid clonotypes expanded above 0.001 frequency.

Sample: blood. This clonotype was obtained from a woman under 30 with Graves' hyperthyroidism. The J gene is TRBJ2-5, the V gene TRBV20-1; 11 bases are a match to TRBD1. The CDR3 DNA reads TGCAGTGCGTCGGGACAGGGGGAAGAGACCCAGTACTTC. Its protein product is CSASGQGEETQYF.